This TCR beta chain stems from a study of PD-1 blockade in classical Hodgkin lymphoma. Time point of the sample: cycle 4 day 1 (C4D1), after 5 to 7 weeks of nivolumab. All the patients suffered relapse after autologous stem cell transplantation, and brentuximab vedotin exposure differed. Magnetic negative selection served to purify CD4+ T cells out of PBMCs that had been thawed. Some clones are missing from TCRdb's copy, which holds only in-frame ones; the method was immunoSEQ multiplex PCR. The table records fewer than 25,000 clones, around 78% of them present only once. Source: CD4+ T cells from blood, taken before the fourth cycle of nivolumab. This TCR was sampled from a human donor with classical Hodgkin lymphoma.

The CDR3: CASGSYEQYF. CDR3 sequence (DNA): TGTGCCAGCGGGTCCTACGAGCAGTACTTC. This chain connects TRBV6-6 to TRBJ2-7; D is undetermined. V dropped 8 bases and J dropped 1 base, with 3 bases sitting between them. The CDR3 is made up of 10 amino acids. Germline V gene data show CDR1 as MNHNY and CDR2 as SVGAGI (reference sequence).